These T cell receptor beta chains were read from a single sample in a study of shared clonotypes between healthy human individuals. Some clones are missing from TCRdb's copy, which holds only in-frame ones; the method was immunoSEQ multiplex PCR. The sample shows a few million clones, approximately 95% of them seen only once. Specimen: naive CD4+ T cells from PBMCs. The receptor set was obtained from a man aged 18-30 years in good health. Some clones in this sample may be carry-over from other donors' samples. CDR3s include the opening cysteine and the closing phenylalanine or tryptophan. D genes are given only for firm matches. Rows may omit the clone size; those that give it use once, few, many or a size class.

cdr3_aa	cdr3_nt	v_call	j_call	d_call	clone_size
CASSSPSQLNYGYTF	TGTGCCAGCAGTTCCCCCTCGCAGCTTAACTATGGCTACACCTTC	TRBV27	TRBJ1-2	NA	NA
CASSFSSPGGAAAQYF	TGTGCCAGCAGTTTCTCCTCCCCAGGGGGGGCGGCGGCCCAGTACTTC	TRBV28	TRBJ2-5	NA	NA
CASSVTGTSGSSSRVDTQYF	TGCGCCAGCAGCGTAACCGGGACTAGCGGGAGTTCTTCCCGGGTGGATACGCAGTATTTT	TRBV5-1	TRBJ2-3	TRBD2	NA
CASSVDGGSNYGYTF	TGTGCCAGCAGCGTAGATGGGGGTTCTAACTATGGCTACACCTTC	TRBV9	TRBJ1-2	NA	NA
CASSLVQGVGYEQYF	TGTGCCAGCAGCTTAGTTCAGGGAGTAGGCTACGAGCAGTACTTC	TRBV7-9	TRBJ2-7	NA	NA
CASSIPAGLSNYGYTF	TGTGCCAGTAGTATACCGGCGGGACTTTCAAACTATGGCTACACCTTC	TRBV19	TRBJ1-2	NA	NA
CASSLTSGSQYEQYF	TGTGCCAGCAGTTTGACTAGCGGGAGCCAATACGAGCAGTACTTC	TRBV6-1	TRBJ2-7	TRBD2	NA
CASSSGGIQGAGQPQHF	TGTGCCAGCAGCTCCGGGGGGATACAGGGGGCAGGTCAGCCCCAGCATTTT	TRBV5-4	TRBJ1-5	TRBD1	once
CASSFDPQHF	TGTGCCAGCAGTTTTGATCCCCAGCATTTT	TRBV28	TRBJ1-5	NA	NA
CASSEARGVGYTF	TGTGCCAGCAGTGAAGCGCGGGGGGTTGGCTACACCTTC	TRBV6-1	TRBJ1-2	NA	NA
CASSSTGSRGTQYF	TGTGCCAGCAGCAGCACCGGGAGTCGGGGGACCCAGTACTTC	TRBV9	TRBJ2-5	NA	NA
CASSLGGAADTQYF	TGTGCCAGCAGCTTAGGTGGGGCCGCCGATACGCAGTATTTT	TRBV7-9	TRBJ2-3	NA	NA
CASSVTGWTEAFF	TGTGCCAGCAGTGTAACAGGGTGGACTGAAGCTTTCTTT	TRBV27	TRBJ1-1	NA	few
CASRAGLAGEGGELFF	TGTGCCAGCAGGGCTGGACTAGCGGGAGAGGGCGGGGAGCTGTTTTTT	TRBV2	TRBJ2-2	TRBD2	NA
CSAEKRGVRDEQFF	TGCAGCGCCGAGAAGCGGGGTGTGCGGGATGAGCAGTTCTTC	TRBV29-1	TRBJ2-1	TRBD2	NA
CSVVRPLSYEQYF	TGCAGCGTTGTGCGGCCCCTCTCCTACGAGCAGTACTTC	TRBV29-1	TRBJ2-7	NA	NA
CASSIIPLSSGIFSYEQYF	TGTGCCAGTAGTATCATCCCGCTTTCCAGCGGCATATTCTCCTACGAGCAGTACTTC	TRBV19	TRBJ2-7	NA	NA
CASSLQGPNYGYTF	TGTGCCAGTAGTTTACAGGGACCCAACTATGGCTACACCTTC	TRBV19	TRBJ1-2	NA	NA
CASSLTTGGTEAFF	TGCGCCAGCAGCCTGACTACAGGGGGCACTGAAGCTTTCTTT	TRBV5-1	TRBJ1-1	TRBD1	NA
CASRGDGTYEQYF	TGTGCCAGCAGAGGGGACGGCACCTACGAGCAGTACTTC	TRBV2	TRBJ2-7	NA	NA
CASTRPADGGEQFF	TGTGCCAGCACAAGGCCCGCGGATGGGGGCGAGCAGTTCTTC	TRBV2	TRBJ2-1	NA	NA
CAWSRTGVNEKLFF	TGTGCCTGGAGTCGTACAGGGGTGAATGAAAAACTGTTTTTT	TRBV30	TRBJ1-4	TRBD1	NA
CASSEQGALTNEKLFF	TGTGCCAGCAGCGAACAGGGGGCGTTAACTAATGAAAAACTGTTTTTT	TRBV11-2	TRBJ1-4	TRBD1	NA
CASSAPQGAGEEKLFF	TGTGCCAGCAGCGCGCCTCAGGGGGCGGGCGAGGAAAAACTGTTTTTT	TRBV9	TRBJ1-4	TRBD1	NA
CASSLSRLGYEQYF	TGTGCCAGCAGTTTATCCCGACTGGGCTACGAGCAGTACTTC	TRBV28	TRBJ2-7	NA	NA
CATSRVGTGRLFGYTF	TGTGCCACCAGCAGAGTGGGAACAGGGAGACTATTTGGCTACACCTTC	TRBV15	TRBJ1-2	NA	NA
CASSLARRNTEAFF	TGTGCCAGCAGCTTGGCCCGGAGGAACACTGAAGCTTTCTTT	TRBV5-6	TRBJ1-1	NA	NA
CASSAQFKDTQYF	TGTGCCAGCAGTGCACAGTTCAAAGATACGCAGTATTTT	TRBV6-4	TRBJ2-3	NA	NA
CASSQDLPENTIYF	TGTGCCAGCAGCCAAGATCTCCCGGAAAACACCATATATTTT	TRBV4-2	TRBJ1-3	NA	NA
CAWSGLLNQPQHF	TGTGCCTGGAGCGGGTTACTTAATCAGCCCCAGCATTTT	TRBV30	TRBJ1-5	NA	few
CASSPAGGTEAFF	TGTGCCAGCAGCCCGGCTGGGGGCACTGAAGCTTTCTTT	TRBV7-9	TRBJ1-1	NA	few
CASSQGTGPETQYF	TGCGCCAGCAGCCAAGGGACAGGGCCGGAGACCCAGTACTTC	TRBV4-1	TRBJ2-5	TRBD1	NA
CASSRILTEYYGYTF	TGTGCCAGCAGCCGTATATTGACAGAATATTATGGCTACACCTTC	TRBV6-5	TRBJ1-2	NA	once
CAIHCGSYEQYF	TGTGCCATCCACTGCGGCTCCTACGAGCAGTACTTC	TRBV6-4	TRBJ2-7	NA	NA
CASSLRTESYNEQFF	TGTGCCAGCAGCTTGAGAACTGAATCCTACAATGAGCAGTTCTTC	TRBV5-4	TRBJ2-1	NA	NA
CASSPRQGVHTQYF	TGCGCCAGCAGCCCGCGTCAAGGGGTCCATACGCAGTATTTT	TRBV5-1	TRBJ2-3	NA	NA
CASRGTDLTDTQYF	TGTGCCAGCCGTGGGACGGATCTCACAGATACGCAGTATTTT	TRBV27	TRBJ2-3	NA	NA
CASSLAGGSEEIF	TGTGCCAGCAGCTTAGCGGGGGGGTCCGAGGAGATCTTC	TRBV7-9	TRBJ2-1	TRBD2	NA
CASSVATGGGGTDTQYF	TGTGCCAGCAGCGTAGCTACGGGGGGCGGTGGCACAGATACGCAGTATTTT	TRBV9	TRBJ2-3	NA	NA
CASSLAGTTYGYTF	TGTGCCAGCAGCTTAGCGGGGACCACCTATGGCTACACCTTC	TRBV7-9	TRBJ1-2	NA	NA
CASSFTRGETQYF	TGTGCCAGCAGCTTTACGCGCGGGGAGACCCAGTACTTC	TRBV7-3	TRBJ2-5	NA	once
CASSLVGGPNTEAFF	TGTGCCAGCAGTTTAGTAGGGGGGCCGAACACTGAAGCTTTCTTT	TRBV28	TRBJ1-1	NA	NA
CASSPGVGSNEKLFF	TGCGCCAGCAGTCCAGGCGTGGGAAGTAATGAAAAACTGTTTTTT	TRBV5-1	TRBJ1-4	NA	NA
CASSREDYQSTGELFF	TGTGCCAGCAGCCGTGAGGACTACCAGTCCACCGGGGAGCTGTTTTTT	TRBV7-6	TRBJ2-2	NA	NA
CSVSPSRTGGSFSTDTQYF	TGCAGCGTTTCCCCTAGTCGCACAGGGGGGAGCTTTAGCACAGATACGCAGTATTTT	TRBV29-1	TRBJ2-3	TRBD1	NA